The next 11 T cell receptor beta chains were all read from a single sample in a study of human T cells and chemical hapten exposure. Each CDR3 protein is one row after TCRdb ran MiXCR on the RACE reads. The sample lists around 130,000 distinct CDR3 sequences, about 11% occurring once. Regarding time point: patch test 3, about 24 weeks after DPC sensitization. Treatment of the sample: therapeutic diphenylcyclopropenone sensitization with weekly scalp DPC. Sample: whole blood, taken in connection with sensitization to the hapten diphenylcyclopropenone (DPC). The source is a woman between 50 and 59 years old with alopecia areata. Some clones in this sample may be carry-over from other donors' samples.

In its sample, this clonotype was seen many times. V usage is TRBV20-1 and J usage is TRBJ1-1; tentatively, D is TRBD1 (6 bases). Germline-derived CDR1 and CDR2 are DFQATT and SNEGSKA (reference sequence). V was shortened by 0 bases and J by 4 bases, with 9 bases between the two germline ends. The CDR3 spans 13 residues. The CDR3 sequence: CSAREGAITEAFF. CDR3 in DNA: TGCAGTGCTAGAGAGGGGGCAATCACTGAAGCTTTCTTT.

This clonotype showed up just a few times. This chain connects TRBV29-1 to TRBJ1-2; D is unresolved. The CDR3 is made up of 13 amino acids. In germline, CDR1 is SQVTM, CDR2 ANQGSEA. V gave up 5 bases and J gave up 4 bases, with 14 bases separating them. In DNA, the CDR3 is TGCAGCGTTCCCGGCGGGGTCAGCTATGGCTACACCTTC. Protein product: CSVPGGVSYGYTF.

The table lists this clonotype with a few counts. The CDR3 sequence: CASSLKWTGEKLFF. DNA for the CDR3: TGTGCCAGCAGTTTGAAGTGGACAGGTGAAAAACTGTTTTTT. V usage is TRBV27 and J usage is TRBJ1-4, with 7 bases aligning to TRBD1. CDR3 length: 14 residues. Germline V lookup: CDR1 MNHEY, CDR2 SMNVEV (reference sequence). V shed 3 bases and J 7 bases; nucleotides not matched to a gene: 5.

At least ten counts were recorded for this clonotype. The chain's CDR3 is CASRPGTSFNEQFF. Here the CDR3 DNA reads TGTGCCAGCAGACCCGGGACTAGTTTCAATGAGCAGTTCTTC. The rearrangement joins TRBV27 to TRBJ2-1; TRBD2 matches at 8 bases. CDR3 length: 14 residues. Germline V CDR1 and CDR2: MNHEY, SMNVEV (reference sequence). The V gene end was trimmed by 6 bases and the J gene end by 6 bases; junction bases not matched to a gene: 7.

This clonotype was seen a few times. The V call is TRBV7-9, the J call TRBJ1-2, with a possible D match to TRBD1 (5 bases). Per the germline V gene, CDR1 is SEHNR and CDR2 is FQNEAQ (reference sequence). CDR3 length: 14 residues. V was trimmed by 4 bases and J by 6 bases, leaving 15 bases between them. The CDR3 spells CASSSTGTQHGYTF. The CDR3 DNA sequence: TGTGCCAGCAGCTCGACCGGGACCCAGCATGGCTACACCTTC.

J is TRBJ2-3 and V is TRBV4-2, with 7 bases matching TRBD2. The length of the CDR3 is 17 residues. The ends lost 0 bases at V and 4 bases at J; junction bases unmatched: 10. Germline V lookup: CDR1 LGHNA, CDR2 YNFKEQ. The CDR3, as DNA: TGTGCCAGCAGCCAAGATGGTGGGGCGGGAGCCTCAGATACGCAGTATTTT. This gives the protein CASSQDGGAGASDTQYF.

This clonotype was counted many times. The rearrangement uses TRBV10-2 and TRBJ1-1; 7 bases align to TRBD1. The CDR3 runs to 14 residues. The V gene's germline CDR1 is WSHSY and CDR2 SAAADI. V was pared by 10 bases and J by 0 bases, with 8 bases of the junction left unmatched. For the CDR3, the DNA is TGCGCCACGAAACGGGACAGCATGAACACTGAAGCTTTCTTT. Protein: CATKRDSMNTEAFF.

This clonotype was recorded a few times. The CDR3 coding sequence is TGTGCCAGCGTACGTTCCTCCGGGGAGCAGTACTTC. The encoded protein is CASVRSSGEQYF. This sequence joins TRBV28 and TRBJ2-7, with no clear D. In germline, CDR1 is MDHEN, CDR2 SYDVKM. The CDR3 is made up of 12 amino acids. V lost 8 bases and J 7 bases, leaving 15 bases between the germline ends.

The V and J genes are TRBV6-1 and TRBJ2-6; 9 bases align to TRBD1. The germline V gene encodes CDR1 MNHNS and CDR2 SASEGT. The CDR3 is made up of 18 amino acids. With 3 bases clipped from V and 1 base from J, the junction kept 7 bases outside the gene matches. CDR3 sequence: CASSDPGQGISGANVLTF. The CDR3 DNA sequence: TGTGCCAGCAGTGATCCAGGACAGGGGATTTCTGGGGCCAACGTCCTGACTTTC.

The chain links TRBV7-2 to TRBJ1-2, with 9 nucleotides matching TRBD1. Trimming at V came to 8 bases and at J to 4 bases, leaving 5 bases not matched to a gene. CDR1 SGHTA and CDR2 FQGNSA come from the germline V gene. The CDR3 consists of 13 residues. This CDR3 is CASGDRGSYGYTF. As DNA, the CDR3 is TGTGCCAGCGGTGACAGGGGGAGCTATGGCTACACCTTC.

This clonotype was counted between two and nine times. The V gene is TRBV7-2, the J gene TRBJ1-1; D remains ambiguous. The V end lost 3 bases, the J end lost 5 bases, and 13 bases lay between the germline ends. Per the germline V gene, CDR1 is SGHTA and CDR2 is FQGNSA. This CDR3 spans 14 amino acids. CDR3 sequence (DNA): TGTGCCAGCAGCTTCTTGGCGGGGAGGACTGAAGCTTTCTTT. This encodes CASSFLAGRTEAFF.